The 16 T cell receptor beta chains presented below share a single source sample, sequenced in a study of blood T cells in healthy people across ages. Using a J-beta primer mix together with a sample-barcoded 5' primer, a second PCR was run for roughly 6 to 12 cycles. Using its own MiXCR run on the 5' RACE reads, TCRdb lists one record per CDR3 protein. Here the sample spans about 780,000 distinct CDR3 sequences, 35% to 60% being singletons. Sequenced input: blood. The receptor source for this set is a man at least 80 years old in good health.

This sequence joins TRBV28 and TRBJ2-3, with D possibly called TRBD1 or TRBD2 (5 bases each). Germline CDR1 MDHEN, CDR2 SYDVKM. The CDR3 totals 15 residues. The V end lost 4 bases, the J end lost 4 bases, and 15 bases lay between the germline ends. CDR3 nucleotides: TGTGCCAGCAGTTACCCCGGCGTGGGGGCAGATACGCAGTATTTT. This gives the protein CASSYPGVGADTQYF.

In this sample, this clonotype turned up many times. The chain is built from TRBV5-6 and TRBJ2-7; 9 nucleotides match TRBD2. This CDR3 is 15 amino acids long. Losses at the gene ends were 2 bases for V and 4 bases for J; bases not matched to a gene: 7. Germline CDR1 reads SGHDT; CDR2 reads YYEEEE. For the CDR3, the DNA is TGTGCCAGCAGCTTCATAGCGGGAGCGCAGTACGAGCAGTACTTC. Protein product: CASSFIAGAQYEQYF.

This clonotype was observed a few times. CDR3 nucleotides: TGTGCCAGCAGCCCCATGGATGAGCAGTTCTTC. Translated: CASSPMDEQFF. The rearrangement links TRBV6-6 to TRBJ2-1; D unresolved. V lost 6 bases, J lost 8 bases, and 8 bases lay in between. The length of the CDR3 is 11 residues. Germline V gene data show CDR1 as MNHNY and CDR2 as SVGAGI (reference sequence).

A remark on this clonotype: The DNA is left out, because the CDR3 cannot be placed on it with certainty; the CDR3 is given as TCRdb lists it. Here the CDR3 reads CASSKDVGSGANVLTF. This chain uses TRBV21-1 with TRBJ2-6. TRBV21-1 is classified as a pseudogene. The CDR3 is 16 amino acids long, termini counted.

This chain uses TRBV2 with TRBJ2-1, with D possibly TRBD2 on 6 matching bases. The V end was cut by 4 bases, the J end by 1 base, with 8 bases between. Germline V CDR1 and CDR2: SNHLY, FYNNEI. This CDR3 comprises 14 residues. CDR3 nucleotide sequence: TGTGCCAGCAGTGGGACTAATTCCTACAATGAGCAGTTCTTC. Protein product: CASSGTNSYNEQFF.

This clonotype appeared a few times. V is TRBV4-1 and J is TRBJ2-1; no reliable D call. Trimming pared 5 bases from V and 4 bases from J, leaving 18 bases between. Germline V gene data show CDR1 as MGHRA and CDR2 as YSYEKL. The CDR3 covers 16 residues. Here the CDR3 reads CASSKGRLFIYNEQFF. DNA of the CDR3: TGCGCCAGCAGCAAAGGACGGTTATTCATATACAATGAGCAGTTCTTC.

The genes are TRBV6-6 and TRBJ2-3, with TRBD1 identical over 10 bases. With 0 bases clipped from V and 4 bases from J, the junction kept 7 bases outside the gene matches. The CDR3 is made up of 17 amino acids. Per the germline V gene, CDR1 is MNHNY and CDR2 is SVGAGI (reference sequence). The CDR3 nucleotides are TGTGCCAGCAGTTACTCAAGTGCGGGACAGGGGTCAGATACGCAGTATTTT. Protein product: CASSYSSAGQGSDTQYF.

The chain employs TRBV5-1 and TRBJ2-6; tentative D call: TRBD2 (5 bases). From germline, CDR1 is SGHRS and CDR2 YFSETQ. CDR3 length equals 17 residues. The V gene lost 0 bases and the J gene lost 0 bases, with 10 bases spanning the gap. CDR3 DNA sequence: TGCGCCAGCAGCTTGGAGCGGTTCGGCTCTGGGGCCAACGTCCTGACTTTC. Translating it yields CASSLERFGSGANVLTF.

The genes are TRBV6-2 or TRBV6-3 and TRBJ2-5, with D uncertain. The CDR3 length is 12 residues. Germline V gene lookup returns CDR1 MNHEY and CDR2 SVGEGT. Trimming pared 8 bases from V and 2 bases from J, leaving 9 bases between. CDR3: CASAQSQETQYF. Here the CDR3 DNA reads TGTGCCAGCGCTCAATCGCAAGAGACCCAGTACTTC.

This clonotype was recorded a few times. CDR3 DNA: TGTGCCAGCAGTTACTCCCAGCTGGGAGTTCTGACGCAGTATTTT. Translated: CASSYSQLGVLTQYF. The J gene is TRBJ2-3, the V gene TRBV6-2 or TRBV6-3; weak D call: TRBD2 (5 bases). Trimming stripped 0 bases from V and 9 bases from J, with 16 bases between. This CDR3 spans 15 amino acids. Germline CDR1 MNHEY, CDR2 SVGEGT.

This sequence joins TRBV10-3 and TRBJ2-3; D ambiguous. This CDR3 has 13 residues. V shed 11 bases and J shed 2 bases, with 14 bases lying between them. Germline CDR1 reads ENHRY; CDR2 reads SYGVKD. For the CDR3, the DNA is TGTGCCCTCGGAGACGGTTTCACAGATACGCAGTATTTT. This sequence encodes CALGDGFTDTQYF.

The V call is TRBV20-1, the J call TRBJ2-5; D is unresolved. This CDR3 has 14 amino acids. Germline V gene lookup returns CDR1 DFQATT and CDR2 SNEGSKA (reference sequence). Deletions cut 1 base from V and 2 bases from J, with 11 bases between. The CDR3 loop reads CSARVSGNQETQYF. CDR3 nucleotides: TGCAGTGCTAGAGTCTCGGGTAATCAAGAGACCCAGTACTTC.

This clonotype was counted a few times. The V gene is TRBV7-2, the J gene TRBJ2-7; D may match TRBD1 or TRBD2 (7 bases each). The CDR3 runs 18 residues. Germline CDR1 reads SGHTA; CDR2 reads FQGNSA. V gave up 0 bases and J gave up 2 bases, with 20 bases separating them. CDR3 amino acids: CASSLAAGGAGVAYEQYF. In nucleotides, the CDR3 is TGTGCCAGCAGCTTAGCAGCAGGGGGGGCGGGAGTGGCCTACGAGCAGTACTTC.

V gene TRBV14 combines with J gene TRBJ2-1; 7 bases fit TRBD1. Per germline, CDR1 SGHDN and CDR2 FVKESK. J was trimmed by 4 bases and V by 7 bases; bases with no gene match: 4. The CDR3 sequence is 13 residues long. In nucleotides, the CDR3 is TGTGCCAGCAAGCAGGACAGGTACAATGAGCAGTTCTTC. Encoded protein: CASKQDRYNEQFF.

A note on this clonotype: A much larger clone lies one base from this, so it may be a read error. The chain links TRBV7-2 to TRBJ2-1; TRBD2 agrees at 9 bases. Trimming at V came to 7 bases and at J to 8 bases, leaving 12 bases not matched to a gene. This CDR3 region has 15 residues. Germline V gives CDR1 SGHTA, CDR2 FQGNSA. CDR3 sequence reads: CASNPVGGRAHEQFF. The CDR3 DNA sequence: TGTGCCAGCAACCCCGTAGGCGGGAGGGCCCATGAGCAGTTCTTC.

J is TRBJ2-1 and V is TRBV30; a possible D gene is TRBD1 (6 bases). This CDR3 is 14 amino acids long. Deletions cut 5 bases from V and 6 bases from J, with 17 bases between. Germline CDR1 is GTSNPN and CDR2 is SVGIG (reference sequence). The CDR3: CAWAQGTGSNEQFF. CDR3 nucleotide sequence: TGTGCCTGGGCTCAGGGGACGGGATCCAATGAGCAGTTCTTC.